This T cell receptor (beta chain) was observed in a study of blood T cell repertoires in COVID-19. The CDR3 covers 15 residues. Germline lookup yields CDR1 MNHNY and CDR2 SVGAGI (reference sequence). V gave up 2 bases and J gave up 6 bases; unmatched junction bases: 7. Study processing details: Using reference gene primer amplification, nucleated cell counts were estimated. Measured with immunoSEQ multiplex PCR; TCRdb has only the in-frame clones, and not every one. V and J calls and clone size follow that table, whereas D and trimming were derived from the DNA. This table has 40,000 to 55,000 clones, approximately 86% appearing once.

Specimen: peripheral blood. The TCR originated in a woman aged 70-85 years with acute or convalescent COVID-19. J is TRBJ1-1 and V is TRBV6-6; 9 nucleotides align to TRBD1. The CDR3 nucleotides are TGTGCCAGCAGTTACGAGGGACAGGGAAGGGCTGAAGCTTTCTTT. Protein sequence: CASSYEGQGRAEAFF.